These 28 T cell receptor beta chains originate from one sample sequenced in a study of T cells in Graves' hyperthyroidism and ophthalmopathy. Amplification of TCR beta CDR3 regions used RNA as the template. TCR CDR3 underwent first-round RT-PCR with the HTBI primer set. One entry per CDR3 protein results from TCRdb running MiXCR on the multiplex PCR reads. The repertoire holds around 720,000 distinct CDR3 sequences, with under 45% as singletons. The sample was blood. All receptors derive from a woman in her 40s with Graves' hyperthyroidism.

The rearrangement links TRBV6-1 to TRBJ1-4; D is uncertain. CDR1 and CDR2 (germline): MNHNS, SASEGT. V lost 4 bases and J lost 3, with 12 bases in between. The CDR3 loop spans 15 amino acids. In DNA, the CDR3 is TGTGCCAGCAGTGTTATTGGGATTTCTAATGAAAAACTGTTTTTT. It translates to CASSVIGISNEKLFF.

The chain links TRBV4-1 to TRBJ2-7; D may be TRBD2 (7 bases). The V end lost 2 bases, the J end lost 2 bases, and 19 bases lay between the germline ends. Germline V gene data show CDR1 as MGHRA and CDR2 as YSYEKL. This CDR3 contains 17 residues. The CDR3 DNA follows: TGCGCCAGCAGCCAAATGATGGGGGGGGCGAGCACCTACGAGCAGTACTTC. This translates into CASSQMMGGASTYEQYF.

The chain employs TRBV9 and TRBJ1-1, with D unclear. Looked up from germline, CDR1 is SGDLS and CDR2 is YYNGEE. The CDR3 sequence is 15 residues long. V was cut by 4 bases and J by 4 bases, with 17 bases left in between. The CDR3 loop is CASSTRHGWGTEAFF. The CDR3 DNA sequence: TGTGCCAGCAGCACCAGACATGGATGGGGCACTGAAGCTTTCTTT.

This clonotype was found a few times. V gene TRBV2 combines with J gene TRBJ1-4, with TRBD1 as a possible D gene (5 bases). This CDR3 has 15 amino acids. Germline loops: CDR1 SNHLY, CDR2 FYNNEI. The V gene lost 9 bases and the J gene lost 8 bases, with 22 bases spanning the gap. The chain's CDR3 is CASSPGTSPGEKLFF. The DNA for the CDR3 is TGTGCCAGTAGCCCCGGGACCTCCCCGGGCGAAAAACTGTTTTTT.

The CDR3 DNA is TGTGCCAGCAGTTACTCAGGACTAGCGGGAGGCTTCCAAGAGACCCAGTACTTC. Translation gives CASSYSGLAGGFQETQYF. The chain has TRBV25-1 and TRBJ2-5, with 14 bases identical to TRBD2. J was trimmed by 1 base and V by 5 bases; bases with no gene match: 9. The germline CDR1 and CDR2 sequences are MGHDK and SYGVNS. The CDR3 has 18 amino acids. Filled out from reference TRBV25-1 and TRBJ2-5, the complete variable domain reads EADIYQTPRYLVIGTGKKITLECSQTMGHDKMYWYQQDPGMELHLIHYSYGVNSTEKGDLSSESTVSRIRTEHFPLTLESARPSHTSQYLCASSYSGLAGGFQETQYFGPGTRLLVL.

Ten or more counts support this clonotype. The V gene is TRBV4-1, the J gene TRBJ2-5; D is ambiguous. The germline V gene encodes CDR1 MGHRA and CDR2 YSYEKL. V shed 0 bases and J shed 6 bases, with 14 bases lying between them. CDR3 length: 15 residues. In nucleotides, the CDR3 is TGCGCCAGCAGCCAAGATTTCCAGGTGCGACAGACCCAGTACTTC. Its translation is CASSQDFQVRQTQYF.

Details on this clonotype: Relative to the germline gene, one junction end is altered; a read error may explain this. The V gene is TRBV5-1, the J gene TRBJ2-5; the D gene is possibly TRBD2 (6 bases). The CDR3 contains 14 residues. Germline V CDR1 and CDR2: SGHRS, YFSETQ. This CDR3 is CASSLAGLSETQYF. For the CDR3, the DNA is TGCGCCAGCAGTTTGGCGGGGTTGTCGGAGACCCAGTACTTC.

This clonotype appeared once. The J gene is TRBJ2-7, the V gene TRBV6-1; D might be TRBD1 or TRBD2, each matching 5 bases. V lost 7 bases and J lost 5, with 18 bases in between. The CDR3 consists of 14 residues. CDR1 and CDR2 (germline): MNHNS, SASEGT. The CDR3 nucleotides read TGTGCCAGCACTCCGGGGCTCCCCAGGAACGAGCAGTACTTC. This sequence encodes CASTPGLPRNEQYF.

The rearrangement uses TRBV19 and TRBJ2-7; 11 nucleotides align to TRBD1. V dropped 6 bases and J dropped 2; count of bases not matched to a gene: 6. The germline V gene has CDR1 LNHDA and CDR2 SQIVND (reference sequence). The CDR3 length is 15 residues. CDR3 amino acids: CASRSGQGETYEQYF. The CDR3, as DNA: TGTGCCAGTAGATCGGGACAGGGGGAGACCTACGAGCAGTACTTC. Supplemented by reference TRBV19 and TRBJ2-7, the full variable domain reads DGGITQSPKYLFRKEGQNVTLSCEQNLNHDAMYWYRQDPGQGLRLIYYSQIVNDFQKGDIAEGYSVSREKKESFPLTVTSAQKNPTAFYLCASRSGQGETYEQYFGPGTRLTVT.

In this sample, this clonotype turned up a few times. The genes are TRBV7-9 and TRBJ1-2, with D uncertain. Germline V lookup: CDR1 SEHNR, CDR2 FQNEAQ (reference sequence). The CDR3 is made up of 15 amino acids. Trimming took 3 bases from V and 3 from J, leaving 14 bases between them. CDR3 protein: CASSLDMLVHYGYTF. The CDR3 DNA reads TGTGCCAGCAGCTTGGATATGCTGGTTCACTATGGCTACACCTTC. Looking up the rest from reference TRBV7-9 and TRBJ1-2 gives the full variable domain: DTGVSQNPRHKITKRGQNVTFRCDPISEHNRLYWYRQTLGQGPEFLTYFQNEAQLEKSRLLSDRFSAERPKGSFSTLEIQRTEQGDSAMYLCASSLDMLVHYGYTFGSGTRLTVV.

Ten or more counts support this clonotype. This chain connects TRBV6-1 to TRBJ1-2; D gene ambiguous. Trimming stripped 6 bases from V and 2 bases from J, with 10 bases between. The CDR3 has 13 amino acids. CDR1 is MNHNS, CDR2 SASEGT, per germline. The CDR3 sequence is CASSEHLNYGYTF. In DNA form, the CDR3 reads TGTGCCAGCAGCGAACACCTAAACTATGGCTACACCTTC.

In its sample, this clonotype was seen a few times. The chain carries TRBV20-1 and TRBJ1-3; D ambiguous. The CDR3 sequence is 11 residues long. Looked up from germline, CDR1 is DFQATT and CDR2 is SNEGSKA (reference sequence). V lost 6 bases and J 4 bases, leaving 7 bases between the germline ends. For the CDR3, the DNA is TGCAGTGCAAATCGGGGAAACACCATATATTTT. Amino acid sequence: CSANRGNTIYF.

The table lists this clonotype with many counts. The rearrangement links TRBV7-3 to TRBJ2-5; D is perhaps TRBD1 or TRBD2 (5 bases each). Germline loops: CDR1 SGHTA, CDR2 FQGTGA. The CDR3 contains 13 residues. V lost 3 bases and J 1 base, leaving 6 bases between the germline ends. CDR3 residues: CASSLGRQETQYF. Written as DNA, the CDR3 is TGTGCCAGCAGCTTGGGACGCCAAGAGACCCAGTACTTC.

The gene calls are TRBV4-2 and TRBJ2-7; TRBD1 agrees at 7 bases. The germline gives CDR1 LGHNA, CDR2 YNFKEQ. The J segment lost 1 base and the V segment lost 1 base, leaving 1 base of the junction unmatched. This CDR3 contains 14 residues. CDR3 DNA sequence: TGTGCCAGCAGCCAAGCGGACAGGTCCTACGAGCAGTACTTC. This gives the protein CASSQADRSYEQYF.

Comments on this clonotype: This is likely a read error, given that the CDR3 carries no conserved phenylalanine or tryptophan at its end. The limits of the CDR3 on the DNA are not certain, so only TCRdb's listed CDR3 is given. The chain's CDR3 is CASSQGQIT. This rearrangement joins TRBV2 to TRBJ2-7; the D call TRBD1 from the table was never checked on the DNA. Ends included, the CDR3 has 9 residues. CDR1 is SNHLY, CDR2 FYNNEI, per germline.

This clonotype has at least ten counts. This chain links TRBV20-1 with TRBJ1-2; D unresolved. Trimming took off 4 bases at V and 3 bases at J, with 15 bases between the two ends. The CDR3 runs to 14 residues. Germline lookup yields CDR1 DFQATT and CDR2 SNEGSKA (reference sequence). CDR3 sequence: CSAIPRQPDYGYTF. CDR3 DNA sequence: TGCAGTGCTATCCCGCGGCAGCCTGACTATGGCTACACCTTC.

Ten or more counts support this clonotype. Relative to the germline gene, one junction end is altered; a read error may explain this. This rearrangement joins TRBV7-9 to TRBJ2-5; D uncertain. The CDR3 totals 8 residues. Germline V CDR1 and CDR2: SEHNR, FQNEAQ (reference sequence). The CDR3: CASSLNLF. CDR3 DNA: TGTGCCAGCAGCTTGAATCTCTTC.

This clonotype was recorded at least ten times. V gene TRBV7-9 combines with J gene TRBJ2-6; maybe TRBD1 (5 bases). Between the trimmed V and J ends, which lost 3 bases and 0 bases, there was a span of 15 bases. CDR1 and CDR2 (germline): SEHNR, FQNEAQ (reference sequence). The CDR3 runs to 18 residues. Written as DNA, the CDR3 is TGTGCCAGCAGCTTTAGAGGACATAGAATCTCTGGGGCCAACGTCCTGACTTTC. This gives the protein CASSFRGHRISGANVLTF.

This chain links TRBV7-9 with TRBJ2-5; 8 bases agree with TRBD1. The CDR3 is 16 residues long. V lost 5 bases to trimming and J lost 5 bases; unmatched junction nucleotides: 13. CDR1 is SEHNR, CDR2 FQNEAQ, per germline (reference sequence). The CDR3 loop is CASSQVSRQGRETQYF. The CDR3 DNA reads as TGTGCCAGCAGCCAAGTGTCCCGACAGGGGAGGGAGACCCAGTACTTC. Full variable domain (outside the CDR3, taken from reference TRBV7-9 and TRBJ2-5): DTGVSQNPRHKITKRGQNVTFRCDPISEHNRLYWYRQTLGQGPEFLTYFQNEAQLEKSRLLSDRFSAERPKGSFSTLEIQRTEQGDSAMYLCASSQVSRQGRETQYFGPGTRLLVL.

The rearrangement links TRBV6-1 to TRBJ1-1; D is undetermined. V lost 5 bases and J lost 6, with 10 bases in between. Per the germline V gene, CDR1 is MNHNS and CDR2 is SASEGT. CDR3 length equals 12 residues. The CDR3 reads CASSKIWPEAFF. DNA for the CDR3: TGTGCCAGCAGTAAGATTTGGCCTGAAGCTTTCTTT.

For the CDR3, the DNA is TGTGCCAGCTCGGTGGGGGACCCTGGCACAGATACGCAGTATTTT. Amino acids: CASSVGDPGTDTQYF. The V gene is TRBV2, the J gene TRBJ2-3; perhaps D is TRBD1 or TRBD2 (5 bases each). CDR3 length: 15 residues. Germline-derived CDR1 and CDR2 are SNHLY and FYNNEI. Trimming took 8 bases from V and 1 from J, leaving 16 bases between them.

This clonotype was seen repeatedly, ten times or more. This chain uses TRBV20-1 with TRBJ1-6, with D possibly being TRBD1 (6 bases). CDR3 length equals 15 residues. Germline V gene data show CDR1 as DFQATT and CDR2 as SNEGSKA (reference sequence). V was trimmed by 0 bases and J by 7 bases, leaving 13 bases between them. The CDR3 spells CSAREVQGENSPLHF. The CDR3 DNA follows: TGCAGTGCTAGAGAAGTACAGGGAGAGAATTCACCCCTCCACTTT.

In nucleotides, the CDR3 is TGCGCCAGCAGTGACCTACATGGAAATAATGAAAAACTGTTTTTT. Its protein product is CASSDLHGNNEKLFF. V usage is TRBV10-1 and J usage is TRBJ1-4; D remains ambiguous. The V end was cut by 3 bases, the J end by 4 bases, with 12 bases between. Germline V gene lookup returns CDR1 WNHNN and CDR2 SYGVQD (reference sequence). The CDR3 is 15 amino acids.

Notes on this clonotype: The junction differs from germline at one of its ends, possibly a read error. The rearrangement links TRBV10-3 to TRBJ2-6; D perhaps matches TRBD2 (5 bases). The CDR3 loop spans 13 amino acids. Germline V gene data show CDR1 as ENHRY and CDR2 as SYGVKD. The CDR3 loop is CAISETGKYTEAF. Written as DNA, the CDR3 is TGTGCCATCAGTGAGACGGGGAAGTACACTGAAGCTTTC.

The V and J genes are TRBV6-2 or TRBV6-3 and TRBJ2-5, with D possibly TRBD1 on 5 matching bases. V dropped 0 bases and J dropped 3 bases, with 20 bases sitting between them. CDR3 size: 18 residues. Germline assignment: CDR1 MNHEY and CDR2 SVGEGT. CDR3 loop: CASSYSILDSTTEETQYF. The CDR3 DNA reads as TGTGCCAGCAGTTACTCGATTCTCGACAGCACGACAGAAGAGACCCAGTACTTC.

The table lists this clonotype with a few counts. The gene calls are TRBV12-3 or TRBV12-4 and TRBJ1-2; D possibly corresponds to TRBD1 (6 bases). The V and J ends lost 6 bases and 8 bases respectively, with 16 bases between them. The CDR3 is 13 residues long. The CDR3 nucleotides are TGTGCCAGCAGCCTGGGGGCAGGAATGGGCTACACCTTC. Its translation: CASSLGAGMGYTF.

Details on this clonotype: A read error is possible here, since a much larger clone lies one base away. The chain links TRBV7-8 to TRBJ1-3, with a tentative D call TRBD1 (5 bases). The CDR3 has 15 residues. Germline CDR1 SGHVS, CDR2 FQNEAQ. The CDR3: CANSPGTFSGNTIYF. The CDR3 bases are TGTGCCAACAGCCCAGGGACTTTCTCTGGAAACACCATATATTTT.

The rearrangement uses TRBV4-2 and TRBJ1-2, with D perhaps TRBD1 (5 bases). This CDR3 has 13 residues. Trimming took 5 bases from V and 6 from J, leaving 13 bases between them. Germline loops: CDR1 LGHNA, CDR2 YNFKEQ. The CDR3 nucleotides are TGTGCCAGCAGCACAAGGGGAGGGCATGGCTACACCTTC. Residues: CASSTRGGHGYTF.